Shown below are 2 T cell receptor beta chains from a single sample sequenced in a study of T cells in Graves' hyperthyroidism and ophthalmopathy. Amplification targeted TCR beta CDR3 regions from RNA transcripts. HTBI primers were the set used in a first-round RT-PCR of the TCR CDR3. In TCRdb, the multiplex PCR reads were re-called with MiXCR into one record per CDR3 protein. The data hold fewer than 40,000 distinct CDR3 sequences, with roughly 50% observed a single time. Source material: blood. These receptors came from a man aged 40-55 years with Graves' ophthalmopathy.

In this sample, this clonotype turned up once. The V call is TRBV19, the J call TRBJ1-6; no definite D call. This CDR3 comprises 14 residues. V was clipped by 1 base and J by 7 bases, with 8 bases between them. CDR1 is LNHDA, CDR2 SQIVND, per germline (reference sequence). The CDR3 loop is CASSIGTVNSPLHF. CDR3 DNA: TGTGCCAGTAGTATAGGGACCGTGAATTCACCCCTCCACTTT.

The rearrangement joins TRBV20-1 to TRBJ2-2; weak D call: TRBD1 (6 bases). Germline V gene data show CDR1 as DFQATT and CDR2 as SNEGSKA (reference sequence). The ends were cut back, 6 bases at V and 11 bases at J, with 19 bases in the middle. The CDR3 is 13 residues long. CDR3 residues: CSASLGQTFELFF. CDR3 DNA: TGCAGTGCCAGCCTGGGACAAACCTTTGAGCTGTTTTTT.